The rows below give T cell receptor beta chains drawn from one sample of a study of CD8+CD57+ T cells in acquired aplastic anemia. MiXCR, run by TCRdb on the reads, gives a single entry per CDR3 protein. The sample gives 260,000 or so distinct CDR3 sequences, 82% of which show up once; 40% to 55% is in the top ten. The specimen sequenced was sorted CD4+, CD8+, or CD8+CD57+ T cells (not recorded which) from PBMCs. The receptor set was obtained from a human donor with aplastic anemia. The CDR3 runs from the conserved cysteine through the conserved F or W. A D gene is named only where the DNA matches it firmly. Only some rows state a clone size, as once, few, many or a class for expanded clones.

D	J	size	V	CDR3	DNA
NA	TRBJ2-1	NA	TRBV7-4	CASSIGKGGSYNEQFF	TGTGCCAGCAGCATAGGGAAAGGGGGGTCCTACAATGAGCAGTTCTTC
NA	TRBJ1-5	NA	TRBV11-3	CASSVDTTRNQPQHF	TGTGCCAGCAGCGTAGATACGACACGAAATCAGCCCCAGCATTTT
NA	TRBJ2-3	NA	TRBV9	CASSFSSARATVYF	TGTGCCAGCAGCTTCTCGAGCGCTCGGGCTACGGTGTATTTT
TRBD1	TRBJ1-2	many	TRBV9	CASSGGDRGLDYGYTF	TGTGCCAGCAGCGGGGGGGACAGGGGCTTGGACTATGGCTACACCTTC
NA	TRBJ2-3	NA	TRBV7-8	CASSKSAGSNTQYF	TGTGCCAGCAGCAAATCGGCTGGATCGAATACGCAGTATTTT
NA	TRBJ2-5	NA	TRBV7-9	CASSLGGQLYIQFF	TGTGCCAGCAGCTTAGGGGGCCAGCTATACATCCAGTTTTTC
NA	TRBJ1-5	NA	TRBV7-8	CASSPTPSSITGEHF	TGTGCCAGCAGCCCGACCCCTAGCAGTATAACCGGGGAGCATTTT
NA	TRBJ1-6	NA	TRBV6-6	CASSYRKNHSPLHF	TGTGCCAGCAGTTACCGGAAGAACCATTCACCCCTCCACTTT
NA	TRBJ1-4	NA	TRBV7-9	CASSLGPGELKLCF	TGTGCCAGCAGCTTAGGGCCCGGGGAGCTGAAATTGTGTTTT
NA	TRBJ1-5	NA	TRBV7-9	CASSRAGNEQLFGF	TGTGCCAGCAGCCGGGCGGGGAATGAGCAGCTCTTCGGGTTT
TRBD2	TRBJ2-2	NA	TRBV19	CASSRREAGELFF	TGTGCCAGTAGTAGACGGGAGGCCGGGGAGCTGTTTTTT
NA	TRBJ1-5	NA	TRBV7-2	CASSLTGGRDTQHF	TGTGCCAGCAGCTTAACGGGAGGCCGCGATACGCAGCATTTT
NA	TRBJ1-2	NA	TRBV29-1	CSVEGLSGYTF	TGCAGCGTTGAAGGCCTCAGTGGTTACACCTTC
NA	TRBJ2-3	NA	TRBV19	CASSIFQITDTQYF	TGTGCCAGTAGTATTTTCCAGATCACAGATACGCAGTATTTT
NA	TRBJ1-1	many	TRBV7-8	CASSVGSDTQYFGFF	NA
NA	TRBJ2-5	NA	TRBV7-6	CASSPAIPEAFFEF	NA
TRBD2	TRBJ2-3	NA	TRBV7-4	CASSLPGGSGDTQYF	TGTGCCAGCAGCTTGCCCGGGGGGAGCGGCGATACGCAGTATTTT
TRBD2	TRBJ2-7	NA	TRBV5-6	CASGLAGGNYEQYF	TGTGCCAGCGGACTAGCGGGGGGTAACTACGAGCAGTACTTC
NA	TRBJ2-1	NA	TRBV7-9	CAGQGAREGEYFGQFF	NA
TRBD2	TRBJ2-3	NA	TRBV9	CASSVAGDYDTQYF	TGTGCCAGCAGCGTAGCCGGGGACTACGACACGCAGTATTTT
NA	TRBJ1-6	NA	TRBV7-3	CASSLGGGGQNEALHF	TGTGCCAGCAGCTTGGGGGGCGGAGGCCAAAATGAAGCTCTCCACTTT
TRBD1	TRBJ1-1	medium-sized	TRBV10-3	CAISRTGDEAFF	TGTGCCATCAGCCGGACAGGGGATGAAGCTTTCTTT
NA	TRBJ1-1	NA	TRBV7-9	CASRLGEGMNTEAFF	TGTGCCAGCCGATTGGGGGAGGGCATGAACACTGAAGCTTTCTTT
NA	TRBJ2-1	NA	TRBV9	CASGGAGNNEQFF	TGTGCCAGCGGAGGAGCTGGGAACAATGAGCAGTTCTTC
NA	TRBJ2-1	many	TRBV6-4	CANSVDESSYNEQFF	TGTGCCAACAGTGTTGACGAGAGCTCCTACAATGAGCAGTTCTTC
NA	TRBJ2-1	NA	TRBV12-3/TRBV12-4	CASSLVARGTEQFF	TGTGCCAGCAGCTTAGTGGCGCGAGGCACTGAGCAGTTCTTC
NA	TRBJ2-1	NA	TRBV7-8	CASSLAAGADAYNEQFF	TGTGCCAGCAGCTTAGCCGCAGGTGCGGATGCCTACAATGAGCAGTTCTTC
TRBD1	TRBJ2-5	NA	TRBV20-1	CSARDGDRDLIQETQYF	TGCAGTGCTAGAGACGGGGACAGGGACCTTATACAAGAGACCCAGTACTTC
NA	TRBJ1-1	NA	TRBV7-8	CASSLALTRNTEAFF	TGTGCCAGCAGCTTAGCGCTGACACGGAACACTGAAGCTTTCTTT
NA	TRBJ2-1	NA	TRBV5-4	CASSLDLRVRDNEQFF	TGTGCCAGCAGCTTAGATCTGAGGGTGAGGGACAATGAGCAGTTCTTC
TRBD1	TRBJ1-2	NA	TRBV4-3	CASSQEGTGKGYTF	TGCGCCAGCAGCCAAGAAGGGACAGGGAAGGGCTACACCTTC
NA	TRBJ1-2	NA	TRBV7-7	CASSFATGGGDYVYTF	TGTGCCAGCAGCTTTGCGACGGGGGGGGGAGACTATGTATACACCTTC
NA	TRBJ2-5	NA	TRBV2	CASGDGAGETQYF	TGTGCCAGCGGGGACGGGGCCGGAGAGACCCAGTACTTC
TRBD2	TRBJ2-1	NA	TRBV7-9	CASSFSGGSDEQFF	TGTGCCAGCAGCTTCTCCGGGGGGAGCGATGAGCAGTTCTTC
NA	TRBJ2-3	few	TRBV29-1	CSVAPLAGHASTDTQYF	TGCAGCGTTGCCCCTCTGGCGGGACACGCGAGCACAGATACGCAGTATTTT
NA	TRBJ1-1	NA	TRBV9	CASSGDGGGGSTSFF	TGTGCCAGCAGCGGAGATGGGGGAGGTGGCTCCACCTCTTTCTTT
NA	TRBJ2-6	NA	TRBV2	CASGLGGSYGHNVLTF	TGTGCCAGCGGCTTAGGGGGTAGCTATGGGCACAACGTTCTGACTTTC
NA	TRBJ2-5	NA	TRBV5-8	CASPPSSTWGETQYF	TGTGCCAGCCCCCCTAGCTCCACTTGGGGAGAGACCCAGTACTTC
NA	TRBJ2-1	NA	TRBV2	CASSDGAFHEQFF	TGTGCTAGCAGTGATGGGGCGTTCCATGAGCAGTTCTTC
TRBD1	TRBJ1-2	once	TRBV6-2/TRBV6-3	CASNTPGQGRSF	TGTGCCAGCAACACACCGGGACAGGGCCGATCCTTC
NA	TRBJ1-2	NA	TRBV20-1	CSARDLRELAGYTF	TGCAGTGCTAGAGATCTCCGGGAATTAGCTGGCTACACCTTC
NA	TRBJ2-3	NA	TRBV2	CAGGQATSTDTQYF	TGTGCCGGCGGACAGGCGACTAGCACAGATACCCAGTATTTT
NA	TRBJ1-6	NA	TRBV15	CATSFRGLAYKPPLHF	TGTGCCACCAGCTTCCGGGGGCTCGCCTATAAGCCACCCCTCCACTTT
TRBD2	TRBJ2-3	NA	TRBV4-2	CASSIRGSSGIDTQYF	TGTGCCAGTAGTATCCGAGGATCTAGCGGAATAGATACGCAGTATTTT
NA	TRBJ1-6	many	TRBV27	CASSLGANSPLHF	TGTGCCAGCAGTCTAGGGGCGAATTCACCCCTCCACTTT